Given below is one TCR beta chain in context. Germline CDR1 and CDR2: SGHNT and YENEEA. The CDR3 spans 14 residues. The V gene end was trimmed by 5 bases and the J gene end by 5 bases; junction bases not matched to a gene: 7. The sample is drawn from a study of T cells in localized non-small cell lung cancer. Generated by immunoSEQ multiplex PCR, the TCRdb table keeps only in-frame clones and is missing some. The sample includes about 78,000 clones, about 83% of them seen just once. This clonotype originated in a man aged 35-75 years with stage I lung adenocarcinoma. Sequencing used peripheral blood, obtained before any cancer treatment. The J gene is TRBJ2-5, the V gene TRBV11-3; TRBD1 agrees at 8 bases. CDR3 amino acids: CASSHRGSRETQYF. For the CDR3, the DNA is TGTGCCAGCAGCCACAGGGGGTCTCGGGAGACCCAGTACTTC.